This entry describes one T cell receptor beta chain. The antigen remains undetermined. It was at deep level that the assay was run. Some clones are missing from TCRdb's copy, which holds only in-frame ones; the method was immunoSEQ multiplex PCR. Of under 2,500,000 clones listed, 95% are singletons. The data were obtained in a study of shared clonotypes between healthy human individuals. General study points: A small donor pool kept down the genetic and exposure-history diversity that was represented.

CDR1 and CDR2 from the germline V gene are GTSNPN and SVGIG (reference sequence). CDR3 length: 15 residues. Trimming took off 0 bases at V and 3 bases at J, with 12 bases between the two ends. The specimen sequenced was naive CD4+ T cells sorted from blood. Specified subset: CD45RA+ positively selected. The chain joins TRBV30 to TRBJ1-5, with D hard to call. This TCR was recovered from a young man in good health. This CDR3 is CAWSVPGINNQPQHF. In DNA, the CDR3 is TGTGCCTGGAGTGTACCAGGCATTAACAATCAGCCCCAGCATTTT.